These T cell receptor beta chains were read from a single sample in a study of blood T cells in healthy people across ages. TCRdb ran MiXCR on the 5' RACE reads and lists one entry per CDR3 protein. The sample has about 1,800,000 distinct CDR3 sequences, approximately 30% seen once. Sequencing was carried out using blood. The receptor source for this set is a woman in her 30s in good health. CDR3s include the opening cysteine and the closing phenylalanine or tryptophan. A D gene is named only where the DNA matches it firmly. Rows may omit the clone size; those that give it use once, few, many or a size class.

v_call: TRBV20-1
d_call: TRBD2
clone_size: many
j_call: TRBJ2-4
cdr3_aa: CSAREGGNIQYF
cdr3_nt: TGCAGTGCTAGAGAGGGGGGGAACATTCAGTACTTC

v_call: TRBV24-1
d_call: -
clone_size: few
j_call: TRBJ1-5
cdr3_aa: CATSDSQDRNYQPQHF
cdr3_nt: TGTGCCACCAGTGATTCCCAGGACAGAAATTATCAGCCCCAGCATTTT

v_call: TRBV15
d_call: TRBD1
clone_size: -
j_call: TRBJ2-1
cdr3_aa: CATSRDLGQGPNEQFF
cdr3_nt: TGTGCCACCAGCAGAGATCTGGGACAGGGGCCCAATGAGCAGTTCTTC

v_call: TRBV12-3/TRBV12-4
d_call: -
clone_size: -
j_call: TRBJ1-5
cdr3_aa: CANRLRQANQPQHF
cdr3_nt: TGTGCCAACAGGTTGCGACAGGCTAATCAGCCCCAGCATTTT

v_call: TRBV28
d_call: -
clone_size: -
j_call: TRBJ1-6
cdr3_aa: CASSLWALAGNSPLHF
cdr3_nt: TGTGCCAGCAGTTTATGGGCTCTAGCGGGTAATTCACCCCTCCACTTT

v_call: TRBV28
d_call: -
clone_size: many
j_call: TRBJ2-7
cdr3_aa: CASSLMGLAYEQYF
cdr3_nt: TGTGCCAGCAGTTTAATGGGCCTCGCCTACGAGCAGTACTTC

v_call: TRBV9
d_call: -
clone_size: -
j_call: TRBJ2-7
cdr3_aa: CASRGDTEYEQYF
cdr3_nt: TGTGCCAGCAGAGGGGACACGGAGTACGAGCAGTACTTC

v_call: TRBV6-2/TRBV6-3
d_call: -
clone_size: -
j_call: TRBJ2-1
cdr3_aa: CASRHDRIGNEQFF
cdr3_nt: TGTGCCAGCAGACATGACAGGATCGGAAATGAGCAGTTCTTC

v_call: TRBV4-1
d_call: -
clone_size: few
j_call: TRBJ2-3
cdr3_aa: CANSQGSTDTQYF
cdr3_nt: TGCGCCAACAGCCAGGGGAGCACAGATACGCAGTATTTT

v_call: TRBV7-8
d_call: -
clone_size: many
j_call: TRBJ2-3
cdr3_aa: CASSLRGDSSTDTQYF
cdr3_nt: TGTGCCAGCAGTTTAAGGGGGGACTCTAGCACAGATACGCAGTATTTT

v_call: TRBV7-9
d_call: TRBD1
clone_size: few
j_call: TRBJ1-5
cdr3_aa: CASSQTGPQPQHF
cdr3_nt: TGTGCCAGCAGCCAGACAGGGCCTCAGCCCCAGCATTTT

v_call: TRBV11-2
d_call: TRBD1
clone_size: -
j_call: TRBJ1-1
cdr3_aa: CASSHGTAEANTEAFF
cdr3_nt: TGCGCCAGCAGCCACGGGACAGCGGAGGCTAACACTGAAGCTTTCTTT

v_call: TRBV11-2
d_call: TRBD2
clone_size: few
j_call: TRBJ2-7
cdr3_aa: CASSLEWREAYEQYF
cdr3_nt: TGTGCCAGCAGCTTAGAGTGGCGGGAGGCCTACGAGCAGTACTTC

v_call: TRBV10-3
d_call: TRBD1
clone_size: many
j_call: TRBJ2-7
cdr3_aa: CAISESKTGYYEQYF
cdr3_nt: TGTGCCATCAGTGAGTCGAAGACAGGGTACTACGAGCAGTACTTC

v_call: TRBV7-6
d_call: -
clone_size: few
j_call: TRBJ2-2
cdr3_aa: CASRGGPPSNTGELFF
cdr3_nt: TGTGCCAGCAGGGGCGGGCCGCCTTCGAACACCGGGGAGCTGTTTTTT

v_call: TRBV15
d_call: -
clone_size: once
j_call: TRBJ2-3
cdr3_aa: CATSRVTTDTQYF
cdr3_nt: TGTGCCACCAGCAGAGTAACCACAGATACGCAGTATTTT

v_call: TRBV7-2
d_call: -
clone_size: many
j_call: TRBJ2-5
cdr3_aa: CASSLGDSEYF
cdr3_nt: TGTGCCAGCAGCTTAGGGGACTCGGAGTACTTC

v_call: TRBV6-1
d_call: -
clone_size: few
j_call: TRBJ2-7
cdr3_aa: CASSPSWGAAYEQYF
cdr3_nt: TGTGCCAGCAGTCCCTCGTGGGGCGCGGCCTACGAGCAGTACTTC

v_call: TRBV29-1
d_call: -
clone_size: few
j_call: TRBJ2-2
cdr3_aa: CSVVGHRATGELFF
cdr3_nt: TGCAGCGTTGTTGGGCACCGCGCCACCGGGGAGCTGTTTTTT

v_call: TRBV30
d_call: -
clone_size: -
j_call: TRBJ1-5
cdr3_aa: CAWSPQGSQPQHF
cdr3_nt: TGTGCCTGGAGTCCACAGGGTAGTCAGCCCCAGCATTTT

v_call: TRBV6-4
d_call: TRBD1
clone_size: many
j_call: TRBJ2-7
cdr3_aa: CASSVTGGYEQYF
cdr3_nt: TGTGCCAGCAGTGTCACAGGGGGCTACGAGCAGTACTTC

v_call: TRBV7-9
d_call: -
clone_size: -
j_call: TRBJ1-2
cdr3_aa: CASSLSLDEVDTF
cdr3_nt: TGTGCCAGCAGCTTAAGTCTTGACGAGGTAGACACCTTC

v_call: TRBV5-1
d_call: TRBD2
clone_size: few
j_call: TRBJ2-5
cdr3_aa: CASSRLPGLAGKTQYF
cdr3_nt: TGCGCCAGCAGCCGCCTCCCCGGACTAGCGGGGAAGACCCAGTACTTC

v_call: TRBV12-3/TRBV12-4
d_call: -
clone_size: many
j_call: TRBJ1-6
cdr3_aa: CASSPDTANSPLHF
cdr3_nt: TGTGCCAGCAGTCCTGACACGGCCAATTCACCCCTCCACTTT

v_call: TRBV14
d_call: TRBD2
clone_size: -
j_call: TRBJ2-5
cdr3_aa: CAGSQVAAGGQETQYF
cdr3_nt: TGTGCCGGCAGCCAAGTCGCAGCGGGGGGGCAAGAGACCCAGTACTTC

v_call: TRBV20-1
d_call: -
clone_size: -
j_call: TRBJ1-1
cdr3_aa: CSARESSADTEAFF
cdr3_nt: TGCAGTGCTAGAGAGTCTTCGGCGGACACTGAAGCTTTCTTT

v_call: TRBV6-2/TRBV6-3
d_call: TRBD2
clone_size: -
j_call: TRBJ2-6
cdr3_aa: CASSHRGGLASGANVLTF
cdr3_nt: TGTGCCAGCAGCCACCGAGGGGGACTAGCCTCTGGGGCCAACGTCCTGACTTTC

v_call: TRBV21-1
d_call: -
clone_size: few
j_call: TRBJ2-7
cdr3_aa: CASSLDRSKGDFYEQYF
cdr3_nt: TGTGCCAGCAGCCTGGACAGGTCGAAAGGGGATTTCTACGAGCAGTACTTC

v_call: TRBV5-1
d_call: TRBD1
clone_size: many
j_call: TRBJ1-5
cdr3_aa: CASSPTGYSNQPQHF
cdr3_nt: TGTGCCAGCAGCCCGACAGGGTATAGCAATCAGCCCCAGCATTTT

v_call: TRBV5-1
d_call: -
clone_size: -
j_call: TRBJ2-2
cdr3_aa: CASSKHNNANTGELFF
cdr3_nt: TGCGCCAGCAGTAAGCACAACAACGCGAACACCGGGGAGCTGTTTTTT

v_call: TRBV29-1
d_call: -
clone_size: many
j_call: TRBJ2-2
cdr3_aa: CSVYRAGELFF
cdr3_nt: TGCAGCGTATACAGGGCCGGGGAGCTGTTTTTT

v_call: TRBV5-1
d_call: TRBD2
clone_size: once
j_call: TRBJ2-1
cdr3_aa: CASRTSGSRGTYNEQFF
cdr3_nt: TGCGCCAGTAGGACTAGCGGGAGCCGGGGGACCTACAATGAGCAGTTCTTC

v_call: TRBV14
d_call: TRBD1
clone_size: few
j_call: TRBJ1-5
cdr3_aa: CASSQAGDSQYSSNQPQHF
cdr3_nt: TGTGCCAGCAGCCAAGCGGGGGACAGCCAATATAGCAGCAATCAGCCCCAGCATTTT

v_call: TRBV6-1
d_call: TRBD1
clone_size: -
j_call: TRBJ1-1
cdr3_aa: CASRVTGGAPSTEAFF
cdr3_nt: TGTGCCAGCAGGGTCACAGGGGGCGCCCCGTCTACTGAAGCTTTCTTT

v_call: TRBV2
d_call: -
clone_size: few
j_call: TRBJ2-5
cdr3_aa: CASSEWGHNNVETQYF
cdr3_nt: TGTGCCAGCAGTGAGTGGGGGCATAACAATGTGGAGACCCAGTACTTC

v_call: TRBV20-1
d_call: TRBD1
clone_size: -
j_call: TRBJ1-2
cdr3_aa: CSARGGPASNGYTF
cdr3_nt: TGCAGTGCTCGAGGGGGCCCCGCCAGTAATGGCTACACCTTC

v_call: TRBV7-2
d_call: TRBD2
clone_size: -
j_call: TRBJ2-1
cdr3_aa: CASSSRDYGNEQFF
cdr3_nt: TGTGCCAGCAGCTCCCGGGACTATGGGAATGAGCAGTTCTTC

v_call: TRBV9
d_call: -
clone_size: few
j_call: TRBJ2-1
cdr3_aa: CASSGLGPYNEQFF
cdr3_nt: TGTGCCAGCAGCGGGCTGGGGCCCTACAATGAGCAGTTCTTC

v_call: TRBV5-1
d_call: TRBD1
clone_size: few
j_call: TRBJ1-5
cdr3_aa: CASSLGPTGQDNQPQHF
cdr3_nt: TGCGCCAGCAGCTTGGGGCCGACAGGGCAGGACAATCAGCCCCAGCATTTT

v_call: TRBV12-3/TRBV12-4
d_call: TRBD2
clone_size: few
j_call: TRBJ2-7
cdr3_aa: CASRRGAGDLYVQYF
cdr3_nt: TGTGCCAGCCGCCGGGGTGCGGGGGATCTCTACGTGCAGTACTTC

v_call: TRBV5-1
d_call: -
clone_size: -
j_call: TRBJ1-1
cdr3_aa: CASSLDPTMNTEAFF
cdr3_nt: TGCGCCAGCAGCTTGGACCCTACCATGAACACTGAAGCTTTCTTT

v_call: TRBV28
d_call: -
clone_size: few
j_call: TRBJ1-2
cdr3_aa: CASSPRTGVWGYTF
cdr3_nt: TGTGCCAGCAGTCCTAGGACGGGGGTCTGGGGCTACACCTTC

v_call: TRBV5-5
d_call: TRBD1
clone_size: -
j_call: TRBJ1-4
cdr3_aa: CASRRTGGTTGNEKLFF
cdr3_nt: TGTGCCAGCAGGAGGACAGGAGGGACTACCGGGAATGAAAAACTGTTTTTT